This T cell receptor (beta chain) derives from a study of control samples from healthy donors and cancer patients. This CDR3 has 13 amino acids. Germline loops: CDR1 SGDLS, CDR2 YYNGEE. The germline V and J ends were trimmed by 4 bases and 13 bases, with 20 bases remaining between them. The protocol was immunoSEQ multiplex PCR, while the TCRdb copy is restricted to in-frame clones and leaves out a portion. In the table there are over 90,000 clones, roughly 89% of which are singletons. V is TRBV9 and J is TRBJ1-2; D gene ambiguous. This TCR came from a man aged 55 to 70 with lung cancer. The sequencing input was PBMCs. The CDR3: CASSPYVLQVLTF. DNA for the CDR3: TGTGCCAGCAGCCCGTACGTCCTTCAAGTGCTCACCTTC.